A selection of T cell receptor beta chains follows, all from one sample in a study of cytomegalovirus exposure and HLA in healthy donors. The table came from immunoSEQ multiplex PCR; TCRdb's copy has only in-frame clones and leaves some out. The sample contains 140,000 to 150,000 clones, roughly 80% of which appear only once. Sequencing input: PBMCs. Receptors originate from a female donor in good health and CMV-seronegative. The CDR3 runs from the conserved cysteine through the conserved F or W. The order of the fields is J gene, D gene, V gene, clone size, CDR3 DNA, CDR3 protein. D genes are given only for firm matches. Expanded clones get a size class; other rows say once, few or many, or leave the size out.

TRBJ1-2 TRBD1 TRBV19 . TGTGCCAGTAGTGGGTCGAACAGGGGCGGTGGCTACACCTTC CASSGSNRGGGYTF
TRBJ1-2 TRBD1 TRBV5-1 . TGCGCCAGCAGCTTGGCAGGGGGCAACTATGGCTACCCCTTC CASSLAGGNYGYPF
TRBJ2-2 . TRBV2 . TGTGCCAGCACCCGGGCCGGGGAGCTGTTTTTT CASTRAGELFF
TRBJ1-5 . TRBV6-1 many TGTGCCAGCAGCCGACAGGTTAGCAATCAGCCCCAGCATTTT CASSRQVSNQPQHF
TRBJ2-2 . TRBV30 . TGTGCCTGGAAGGGGGCCGGGGAGCTGTTTTTT CAWKGAGELFF
TRBJ1-2 . TRBV5-8 . TGTGCCAGCAGCTTGGAGCAGGGAACCTATGGCTACACCTTC CASSLEQGTYGYTF
TRBJ1-5 TRBD1 TRBV5-1 few TGCGCCAGCAGAGAGGACAGGCTTCAGCCCCAGCATTTT CASREDRLQPQHF
TRBJ2-1 TRBD2 TRBV25-1 . TGTGCCAGCAGTGAGCTAGCGGGAGGGCCTAGGGTTGAGCAGTTCTTC CASSELAGGPRVEQFF
TRBJ1-6 . TRBV30 . TGTGCCTGGAGTGTACAATCCTTCAATTCACCCCTCCACTTT CAWSVQSFNSPLHF
TRBJ2-1 TRBD2 TRBV19 . TGTGCCAGTATGGTGGCGGGGGGGTCTGGCTATGAGCAGTTCTTC CASMVAGGSGYEQFF
TRBJ2-7 TRBD1 TRBV5-6 . TGTGCCAGCAGCTTGGGGGGACAGGGTTCCTACGAGCAGTACTTC CASSLGGQGSYEQYF
TRBJ2-7 TRBD2 TRBV30 . TGTGCCTGGAGTCTCGGCGGGGGGAGTTACGAGCAGTACTTC CAWSLGGGSYEQYF
TRBJ2-7 . TRBV20-1 . TGCAGCCCCTCGCGGGAGCAGTACTTC CSPSREQYF
TRBJ2-7 TRBD1 TRBV10-1 . TGCGCCAGCAGTGACCGACAGGGGTACGAGCAGTACTTC CASSDRQGYEQYF
TRBJ1-6 . TRBV4-1 few TGCGCCAGCAGCCAAGTGGAGCTCTCACCCCTCCACTTT CASSQVELSPLHF
TRBJ2-1 TRBD2 TRBV4-2 . TGTGCCAGCAGCCAAGCGGGAGGGCCAAGTGAGCAGTTCTTC CASSQAGGPSEQFF
TRBJ1-5 . TRBV7-2 . TGTGCCAGCAGCCGGACAGATCAGCCCCAGCATTTT CASSRTDQPQHF
TRBJ1-5 TRBD1 TRBV2 . TGTGCCAGCAGTGCCGAGGGGGCGCATCAGCCCCAGCATTTT CASSAEGAHQPQHF
TRBJ1-1 TRBD1 TRBV4-1 . TGCGCCAGCATCAACCAACAGGGGGCTGTCACTGAAGCTTTCTTT CASINQQGAVTEAFF
TRBJ2-5 TRBD2 TRBV9 . TGTGCCAGCAGCGTAGGTGCTAGCGGGAGTGAGACCCAGTACTTC CASSVGASGSETQYF
TRBJ1-6 TRBD1 TRBV7-8 . TGTGCCAGCAGCTTTGGACAGGGGGCCGATAATTCACCCCTCCACTTT CASSFGQGADNSPLHF
TRBJ2-1 TRBD2 TRBV4-2 . TGTGCCAGCAGCCAAGATCTCGGGACTAGTCTGTACAATGAGCAGTTCTTC CASSQDLGTSLYNEQFF
TRBJ1-1 TRBD1 TRBV19 . TGTGCCAGTAGTATATTGGGACAGATGAACACTGAAGCTTTCTTT CASSILGQMNTEAFF
TRBJ2-2 . TRBV11-3 . TGTGCCAGCAGCCGAGCAGGGTTCGGGGAGCTGTTTTTT CASSRAGFGELFF